This T cell receptor beta chain came from a study of T cell repertoires in cytomegalovirus infection. Study-wide context: Matching HLA type and CMV infection were both indicated by public TCR beta signatures.

Study results and caveats: Predominance within the ex vivo response was attributable to HLA-C-restricted CMV-specific TCR beta clonotypes. CMV carriers having the relevant HLA were flagged by cumulative public TCR beta family frequency.

This clonotype was seen repeatedly, ten times or more. The antigen is undetermined. Germline V CDR1 and CDR2: SGHVS, FQNEAQ. V trimming: 5 bases; J trimming: 4 bases; junction bases outside the gene matches: 7. The CDR3 loop spans 14 amino acids. In TCRdb, the reads were re-called with MiXCR into one record per CDR3 protein. The sample consists of roughly 230,000 distinct CDR3 sequences, about 7% of them appearing once. The chain combines TRBV7-8 with TRBJ1-1, with TRBD1 matching over 7 bases. Sequencing used PBMCs. This sequence originates from a human donor in good health (CMV status not recorded). Some clones in this sample may be carry-over from other donors' samples. CDR3 DNA sequence: TGTGCCAGCAGCACAGGGGTGCTTAGCACTGAAGCTTTCTTT. Protein sequence: CASSTGVLSTEAFF.